A selection of T cell receptor beta chains follows, all from one sample in a study of T cells after yellow fever vaccination. TCRdb re-called the 5' RACE reads through MiXCR, storing one row per CDR3 protein. Among under 500,000 distinct CDR3 sequences, roughly 20% were seen once, and the ten largest hold about a sixth. Sequences were derived from PBMCs, sampled before the yellow fever booster vaccination. All receptors derive from a man younger than 30 who received the YFV17D yellow fever vaccine. The CDR3 runs from the conserved cysteine through the conserved F or W. The order of the fields is J gene, clone size, V gene, D gene, CDR3 length, CDR3 DNA, CDR3 protein. D genes are given only for firm matches. Size values are once, few and many counts, or a class for expanded clones, and some rows have none.

TRBJ1-5	few	TRBV4-1	-	16	TGCGCCAGCAGCCAGGGGAGGGGGGAGCGGAATCAGCCCCAGCATTTT	CASSQGRGERNQPQHF
TRBJ2-2	few	TRBV7-2	-	14	TGTGCCAGCAGCTTATGGGGCGCCAGCGGGGAGCTGTTTTTT	CASSLWGASGELFF
TRBJ2-7	many	TRBV12-3/TRBV12-4	-	11	TGTGCCAGCAGTGACCGGGGCAGGGAGTACTTC	CASSDRGREYF
TRBJ2-1	-	TRBV27	-	15	TGTGCCAGCAGTTTACGCGGGACCCTCTCCAATGAGCAGTTCTTC	CASSLRGTLSNEQFF
TRBJ1-1	once	TRBV18	-	13	TGTGCCAGCTCCCAGACAGAACACACTGAAGCTTTCTTT	CASSQTEHTEAFF
TRBJ1-6	-	TRBV27	TRBD1	15	TGTGCCAGCAGCCCACTGGGACAGGGGGTTTCACCCCTCCACTTT	CASSPLGQGVSPLHF
TRBJ1-1	few	TRBV5-1	TRBD1	15	TGCGCCAGCAGCTTGTTAGACAGGGGGCACACTGAAGCTTTCTTT	CASSLLDRGHTEAFF
TRBJ2-1	many	TRBV5-1	-	13	TGCGCCAGCAGGGACAGCTCCTACAATGAGCAGTTCTTC	CASRDSSYNEQFF
TRBJ1-3	many	TRBV12-3/TRBV12-4	-	14	TGTGCCAGCAGCCAACAGGTCTCTGGAAACACCATATATTTT	CASSQQVSGNTIYF
TRBJ2-3	-	TRBV6-2/TRBV6-3	-	17	TGTGCCAGCAGCCACTCGAGATCTGGGGAGTACGCAGATACGCAGTATTTT	CASSHSRSGEYADTQYF
TRBJ2-5	-	TRBV7-3	-	14	TGTGCCAGCAGCCCTCAGGGGCTGAGAGAGACCCAGTACTTC	CASSPQGLRETQYF
TRBJ2-5	few	TRBV18	-	13	TGTGCCAGCTCACCCTCTACGGGAGAGACCCAGTACTTC	CASSPSTGETQYF
TRBJ1-2	-	TRBV6-2/TRBV6-3	-	15	TGTGCCAGCAGTTACTCCCGGTCGGGGGCGAATGGCTACACCTTC	CASSYSRSGANGYTF
TRBJ1-3	-	TRBV4-3	-	16	TGCGCCAGCAGCCAAGTATTTTCAAGGACTGGAAACACCATATATTTT	CASSQVFSRTGNTIYF
TRBJ2-3	few	TRBV20-1	-	12	TGCAGTGCTAGACTTAGAACAGATACGCAGTATTTT	CSARLRTDTQYF
TRBJ1-1	-	TRBV6-5	-	14	TGTGCCAGCACCCTGTTGGGGTCGAACACTGAAGCTTTCTTT	CASTLLGSNTEAFF
TRBJ2-1	-	TRBV5-1	-	13	TGCGCCAGCAGCGGCCAGATCTACAATGAGCAGTTCTTC	CASSGQIYNEQFF
TRBJ1-2	few	TRBV12-3/TRBV12-4	-	13	TGTGCCAGCAGCCCGAAGAGGGACTATGGCTACACCTTC	CASSPKRDYGYTF
TRBJ2-5	few	TRBV5-1	-	13	TGCGCCAGCTTCCAGGGAGATGGAGAGACCCAGTACTTC	CASFQGDGETQYF
TRBJ2-7	many	TRBV12-3/TRBV12-4	-	15	TGTGCCAGCAGCCTCGGGTCCGGACGACTACTCGAGCAGTACTTC	CASSLGSGRLLEQYF
TRBJ2-5	-	TRBV3-1	TRBD2	15	TGTGCCAGCAGCCAAGATTGGACTAGGCAAGAGACCCAGTACTTC	CASSQDWTRQETQYF
TRBJ2-2	-	TRBV4-2	TRBD1	16	TGTGCCAGCAGCCAAGGAGGGACAGCCAACACCGGGGAGCTGTTTTTT	CASSQGGTANTGELFF
TRBJ2-5	many	TRBV7-2	-	14	TGTGCCAGCAGCAGGGGGGGGGCCGAAGAGACCCAGTACTTC	CASSRGGAEETQYF
TRBJ1-5	-	TRBV4-1	-	16	TGCGCCAGCAGCCAGGGGGTGGCGGAGAGCAATCAGCCCCAGCATTTT	CASSQGVAESNQPQHF
TRBJ1-2	-	TRBV5-1	-	15	TGCGCCAGCAGCTTGGCCCCGCAGGGTAACTATGGCTACACCTTC	CASSLAPQGNYGYTF
TRBJ1-1	-	TRBV7-9	-	12	TGTGCCAGCAGATTAGGGAACACTGAAGCTTTCTTT	CASRLGNTEAFF
TRBJ1-2	-	TRBV9	-	14	TGTGCCAGCAGCGTTGAGAGGGGGTTCTATGGCTACACCTTC	CASSVERGFYGYTF
TRBJ1-5	-	TRBV24-1	-	15	TGTGCCACCAGTGAAGGAGGGGTTAGCAATCAGCCCCAGCATTTT	CATSEGGVSNQPQHF
TRBJ2-7	-	TRBV20-1	-	14	TGCAGTGCTAGAGCCCCCGCAGGGTCCTACGAGCAGTACTTC	CSARAPAGSYEQYF
TRBJ2-2	few	TRBV6-2/TRBV6-3	-	13	TGTGCCAGCGCCACCCTGGACACCGGGGAGCTGTTTTTT	CASATLDTGELFF